This TCR beta chain came from a study of T cell responses to AZD1222 COVID-19 vaccine. General observations from the study: Baseline seropositives among AZD1222 recipients totaled only five to seven. Clonal diversity may have been underestimated in mostly white British donors.

Second-dose groups at about 4 or about 12 weeks were pooled. The CDR3 covers 16 residues. Trimming removed 5 bases at V and 1 base at J, with 12 bases between. Germline V CDR1 and CDR2: LNHDA, SQIVND (reference sequence). With regard to this clone: Antigen unknown.

TCRdb keeps only in-frame clones here, not all; method: immunoSEQ multiplex PCR. In the table there are some 48,000 clones, 65% to 90% of which are singletons. This sequence originates from an adult who received the AZD1222 COVID-19 vaccine. Sequences were derived from peripheral blood, sampled 28 days after the second AZD1222 dose. J is TRBJ2-6 and V is TRBV19; D is perhaps TRBD1 (5 bases). DNA of the CDR3: TGTGCCAGTAGTCTTCTCCGACAGTCTGGGGCCAACGTCCTGACTTTC. Its translation: CASSLLRQSGANVLTF.